This paragraph reports one T cell receptor beta chain. The data are from a study of blood T cell repertoires in COVID-19. V was pared by 1 base and J by 7 bases, with 16 bases between. The CDR3 runs to 16 residues. Clones were read by immunoSEQ multiplex PCR, and TCRdb kept only the in-frame ones, dropping some. The data contain 150,000 to 200,000 clones, nearly 90% of them singletons. The chain joins TRBV23-1 to TRBJ1-4; D possibly corresponds to TRBD1 (5 bases). TRBV23-1 is identified as an open reading frame with a role that is uncertain. The sequenced sample consisted of peripheral blood. This receptor was taken from a man in his fifties or sixties with active or convalescent COVID-19. CDR3 nucleotides: TGCGCCAGCAGTCAATTCCTGCGGGGCAGAGGTGAAAAACTGTTTTTT. It yields the protein CASSQFLRGRGEKLFF.